This passage covers 29 T cell receptor beta chains from one sample sequenced in a study of blood T cell repertoires in COVID-19. Measured with immunoSEQ multiplex PCR; TCRdb has only the in-frame clones, and not every one. The sample shows around 110,000 clones, 80% of them seen only once. The sample taken for sequencing was peripheral blood. The receptors derive from a man in his sixties with active or convalescent COVID-19.

This chain joins TRBV2 and TRBJ1-3; the D is unclear. The CDR3 covers 12 residues. V was trimmed by 3 bases and J by 8 bases, leaving 8 bases between them. Looked up from germline, CDR1 is SNHLY and CDR2 is FYNNEI. This CDR3 is CASSDRGYTIYF. CDR3 DNA sequence: TGTGCCAGCAGTGACCGCGGCTACACCATATATTTT.

This clone appeared a few times. The gene calls are TRBV28 and TRBJ2-2; 10 positions match TRBD1. From germline, CDR1 is MDHEN and CDR2 SYDVKM. The CDR3 has 15 residues. With V trimmed by 5 bases and J by 7 bases, 7 bases remained unmatched. CDR3 DNA sequence: TGTGCCAGCAGTACTGACAGGGGGCGCGGCGGGGAGCTGTTTTTT. This codes for CASSTDRGRGGELFF.

The J gene is TRBJ2-7, the V gene TRBV28; 10 nucleotides agree with TRBD2. V was pared by 6 bases and J by 4 bases, with 6 bases of the junction left unmatched. Germline CDR1 is MDHEN and CDR2 is SYDVKM. The CDR3 runs to 14 residues. DNA of the CDR3: TGTGCCAGCAGGACCCCTAGCGGGAGTTACGAGCAGTACTTC. Protein: CASRTPSGSYEQYF.

The chain combines TRBV6-5 with TRBJ1-1, with D possibly being TRBD1 (6 bases). The CDR3 loop spans 14 amino acids. Germline CDR1 reads MNHEY; CDR2 reads SVGAGI. The germline V and J ends were trimmed by 2 bases and 0 bases, with 7 bases remaining between them. The CDR3 loop reads CASSYRTVNTEAFF. In DNA form, the CDR3 reads TGTGCCAGCAGTTACCGGACAGTGAACACTGAAGCTTTCTTT.

This chain uses TRBV19 with TRBJ2-7; a weak D match, TRBD2 (6 bases). V dropped 9 bases and J dropped 6 bases, with 27 bases sitting between them. The V gene's germline CDR1 is LNHDA and CDR2 SQIVND (reference sequence). The CDR3 sequence is 16 residues long. This chain's CDR3 is CASSPVGGITPTEQYF. CDR3 nucleotides: TGTGCCAGCTCACCCGTGGGCGGGATAACTCCTACCGAGCAGTACTTC.

The chain couples TRBV12-3 or TRBV12-4 to TRBJ1-2; no reliable D call. CDR3 length: 12 amino acids. Trimming shortened V by 4 bases and J by 2 bases, and 5 bases separated the two germline ends. The CDR3 DNA sequence: TGTGCCAGCAGTTACAGAAACTATGGCTACACCTTC. It is translated as CASSYRNYGYTF.

The table lists this clone with many counts. The chain is built from TRBV12-3 or TRBV12-4 and TRBJ1-1; D remains unclear. The V gene lost 3 bases and the J gene lost 3 bases, with 8 bases spanning the gap. The CDR3 runs to 13 residues. The CDR3 region is CASSFAPDTEAFF. The DNA for the CDR3 is TGTGCCAGCAGTTTTGCCCCGGACACTGAAGCTTTCTTT.

The V and J genes are TRBV10-3 and TRBJ2-7; D might be TRBD1 (6 bases). Germline CDR1 reads ENHRY; CDR2 reads SYGVKD. Between the trimmed V and J ends, which lost 6 bases and 7 bases, there was a span of 16 bases. CDR3 length: 13 amino acids. This chain's CDR3 is CAIRPDRTGEQYF. In DNA, the CDR3 is TGTGCCATCAGGCCGGACAGAACGGGGGAGCAGTACTTC.

This clone was observed a few times. This chain joins TRBV3-1 (or the pseudogene TRBV3-2) and TRBJ2-4; possibly TRBD2 for D (5 bases). Per the germline V gene, CDR1 is LGHDT and CDR2 is YNNKEL (reference sequence). The V end was cut by 6 bases, the J end by 6 bases, with 9 bases between. This CDR3 is built from 12 residues. CDR3 DNA: TGTGCCAGCAGTAGGGAGTTAAACATTCAGTACTTC. This codes for CASSRELNIQYF.

The chain couples TRBV4-2 to TRBJ2-1, with 7 bases that match TRBD2. With 0 bases clipped from V and 2 bases from J, the junction kept 13 bases outside the gene matches. The germline V gene has CDR1 LGHNA and CDR2 YNFKEQ. The CDR3 totals 19 residues. CDR3 nucleotides: TGTGCCAGCAGCCAAGATCCGAACCTCGGGCTAGCGGCCTACAATGAGCAGTTCTTC. Translation gives CASSQDPNLGLAAYNEQFF.

This clone was detected once. At the DNA level, this CDR3 is encoded by other sequences in the same sample as well. V usage is TRBV7-2 and J usage is TRBJ2-3; D is ambiguous. V lost 1 base, J lost 6 bases, and 8 bases lay in between. This CDR3 region has 13 residues. Germline V lookup: CDR1 SGHTA, CDR2 FQGNSA. The CDR3 spells CASSLVVQDTQYF. The DNA for the CDR3 is TGTGCCAGCAGCTTAGTCGTGCAGGATACGCAGTATTTT.

CDR3 loop: CASTYSFTGMSPLHF. DNA of the CDR3: TGTGCCAGCACCTACTCCTTTACAGGGATGTCACCCCTCCACTTT. This chain uses TRBV6-5 with TRBJ1-6; D perhaps matches TRBD1 (6 bases). The CDR3 contains 15 residues. The V gene lost 7 bases and the J gene lost 10 bases, with 20 bases spanning the gap. Germline lookup yields CDR1 MNHEY and CDR2 SVGAGI.

V gene TRBV18 combines with J gene TRBJ2-3; D not resolved. This CDR3 region has 14 residues. Germline loops: CDR1 KGHSH, CDR2 LQKENI. V was trimmed by 2 bases and J by 0 bases, leaving 6 bases between them. CDR3 nucleotide sequence: TGTGCCAGCTCACCAGAAGCAAGCACAGATACGCAGTATTTT. Translating gives CASSPEASTDTQYF.

The rearrangement links TRBV5-8 to TRBJ2-5, with 7 bases matching TRBD1. The CDR3 consists of 15 residues. CDR1 is SGHTS, CDR2 YDEGEE, per germline. J was trimmed by 3 bases and V by 0 bases; bases with no gene match: 5. The CDR3 DNA follows: TGTGCCAGCAGCTTGGGTACTACAGGGGAAGAGACCCAGTACTTC. Its protein product is CASSLGTTGEETQYF.

The gene calls are TRBV3-1 (or the pseudogene TRBV3-2) and TRBJ2-3; D remains unclear. The germline V and J ends were trimmed by 3 bases and 10 bases, with 5 bases remaining between them. CDR1 is LGHDT, CDR2 YNNKEL, per germline (reference sequence). The CDR3 covers 10 residues. The CDR3 spells CASSHLAQYF. The CDR3 DNA reads TGTGCCAGCAGCCACCTAGCGCAGTATTTT.

This clone was seen a few times. The chain carries TRBV6-5 and TRBJ1-1; maybe TRBD1 (5 bases). Germline CDR1 MNHEY, CDR2 SVGAGI. Between the trimmed V and J ends, which lost 4 bases and 4 bases, there was a span of 16 bases. The CDR3 is made up of 15 amino acids. The CDR3 region is CASSFMGPGGTEAFF. DNA for the CDR3: TGTGCCAGCAGTTTCATGGGCCCGGGGGGCACTGAAGCTTTCTTT.

The gene calls are TRBV12-3 or TRBV12-4 and TRBJ1-2, with D uncertain. V was trimmed by 10 bases and J by 8 bases, leaving 8 bases between them. The length of the CDR3 is 9 residues. The CDR3 protein is CANSVGYTF. DNA of the CDR3: TGTGCCAACAGCGTAGGCTACACCTTC.

The chain links TRBV5-1 to TRBJ1-1, with TRBD1 identical over 8 bases. This CDR3 spans 14 amino acids. Germline values: CDR1 SGHRS, CDR2 YFSETQ. Losses at the gene ends were 5 bases for V and 0 bases for J; bases not matched to a gene: 3. The CDR3 bases are TGCGCCAGCAGTCGGACAGGGCTGAACACTGAAGCTTTCTTT. This gives the protein CASSRTGLNTEAFF.

J is TRBJ1-1 and V is TRBV19; TRBD1 aligns across 10 bases. This CDR3 has 14 amino acids. CDR1 is LNHDA and CDR2 is SQIVND in the germline V gene (reference sequence). V lost 7 bases, J lost 5 bases, and 7 bases stayed unmatched. The chain's CDR3 is CASIRQGAETEAFF. CDR3 coding DNA: TGTGCCAGTATTAGACAGGGGGCCGAGACTGAAGCTTTCTTT.

V gene TRBV29-1 combines with J gene TRBJ2-5; D possibly corresponds to TRBD2 (6 bases). Trimming removed 3 bases from V and 4 bases from J, with 15 bases in between. This CDR3 has 14 residues. The V gene's germline CDR1 is SQVTM and CDR2 ANQGSEA. The CDR3 loop reads CSVEGGNPPETQYF. The CDR3 region has the DNA TGCAGCGTTGAGGGCGGGAACCCCCCAGAGACCCAGTACTTC.

The chain has TRBV2 and TRBJ1-1; tentative D call: TRBD1 (6 bases). The V end was cut by 7 bases, the J end by 0 bases, with 15 bases between. CDR3 length: 15 amino acids. Germline V lookup: CDR1 SNHLY, CDR2 FYNNEI. The CDR3 DNA is TGTGCCAGCACCCCCGGGACACTCATGAACACTGAAGCTTTCTTT. It encodes CASTPGTLMNTEAFF.

J is TRBJ2-1 and V is TRBV3-1 (or the pseudogene TRBV3-2); possibly TRBD2 for D (5 bases). This CDR3 contains 18 residues. The V gene's germline CDR1 is LGHDT and CDR2 YNNKEL (reference sequence). With 0 bases removed from V and 2 bases from J, the gap between germline ends came to 17 bases. The CDR3 nucleotides read TGTGCCAGCAGCCAAGATAGTCCTCGGGGTTGGCCCTACAATGAGCAGTTCTTC. Translating gives CASSQDSPRGWPYNEQFF.

V is TRBV5-4 and J is TRBJ1-1, with D hard to call. The V gene's germline CDR1 is SGHNT and CDR2 YYREEE (reference sequence). V was shortened by 2 bases and J by 2 bases, with 10 bases between the two germline ends. The length of the CDR3 is 14 residues. This CDR3 reads CASSFVGANTEAFF. The DNA for the CDR3 is TGTGCCAGCAGCTTCGTCGGAGCAAACACTGAAGCTTTCTTT.

V gene TRBV13 combines with J gene TRBJ1-1, with TRBD1 matching 7 bases. The CDR3 length is 13 residues. Trimming took 4 bases from V and 4 from J; bases not matched to a gene: 3. The V gene's germline CDR1 is PRHDT and CDR2 FYEKMQ (reference sequence). The chain's CDR3 is CASSSGQATEAFF. In DNA form, the CDR3 reads TGTGCCAGCAGCTCCGGACAGGCCACTGAAGCTTTCTTT.

The rearrangement links TRBV11-2 to TRBJ2-2; TRBD2 agrees at 13 bases. J lost 6 bases, V lost 4 bases, and 8 bases had no gene match. The CDR3 has 17 amino acids. Germline V gives CDR1 SGHAT, CDR2 FQNNGV. The CDR3 nucleotides read TGTGCCAGCAGCTCAGGAGCTGGACTAGCGGGGGCCGGGGAGCTGTTTTTT. This codes for CASSSGAGLAGAGELFF.

V usage is TRBV7-3 and J usage is TRBJ2-3; TRBD2 matches 7 bases. Germline V gene data show CDR1 as SGHTA and CDR2 as FQGTGA. The junction had 9 bases not matched to a gene; V was cut back by 5 bases and J by 1 base. The CDR3 extends over 16 amino acids. The CDR3 here is CASSPAPLAGTDTQYF. The CDR3 coding sequence is TGTGCCAGCAGCCCTGCCCCCCTAGCGGGCACAGATACGCAGTATTTT.

The chain carries TRBV7-9 and TRBJ1-1; 7 nucleotides align to TRBD1. This CDR3 spans 13 amino acids. V dropped 0 bases and J dropped 7; count of bases not matched to a gene: 2. Germline V lookup: CDR1 SEHNR, CDR2 FQNEAQ (reference sequence). CDR3: CASSLAHRGEAFF. The CDR3, as DNA: TGTGCCAGCAGCTTAGCTCACAGGGGTGAAGCTTTCTTT. The whole variable domain, remainder taken from reference TRBV7-9 and TRBJ1-1, is DTGVSQNPRHKITKRGQNVTFRCDPISEHNRLYWYRQTLGQGPEFLTYFQNEAQLEKSRLLSDRFSAERPKGSFSTLEIQRTEQGDSAMYLCASSLAHRGEAFFGQGTRLTVV.

The chain employs TRBV24-1 and TRBJ2-7; 8 nucleotides agree with TRBD2. Trimming took 5 bases from V and 4 from J; bases not matched to a gene: 6. In germline, CDR1 is KGHDR, CDR2 SFDVKD. The CDR3 runs to 14 residues. The CDR3 loop reads CATSAGTRSYEQYF. As DNA, the CDR3 is TGTGCCACCAGTGCCGGGACTAGAAGTTACGAGCAGTACTTC.

The table lists this clone with a count of one. The V and J genes are TRBV6-6 and TRBJ2-5; a possible D gene is TRBD2 (5 bases). The CDR3 covers 14 residues. V lost 8 bases and J 4 bases, leaving 17 bases between the germline ends. Germline CDR1 is MNHNY and CDR2 is SVGAGI (reference sequence). The CDR3 spells CASRGAVIRETQYF. CDR3 DNA: TGTGCCAGCCGGGGAGCCGTAATTAGAGAGACCCAGTACTTC.